This TCR beta chain emerged from a study of cytomegalovirus exposure and HLA in healthy donors. Study-level findings and limits: Later genetic work tied a missense DCLRE1C variant to beta-chain V and J trimming.

All the people who gave samples were healthy bone marrow donors. The primer mix had 60 Vbeta and 13 Jbeta primers. TCRdb's table, derived via immunoSEQ multiplex PCR, lists solely in-frame clones and lacks some. The sample includes some 200,000 clones, approximately 82% of them seen just once. Concerning this clone: Its antigen is undetermined.

CDR3 length equals 15 residues. The germline gives CDR1 PRHDT, CDR2 FYEKMQ (reference sequence). Trimming removed 3 bases at V and 1 base at J, with 12 bases between. This TCR came from a young woman in good health and CMV-seronegative. The sample consisted of PBMCs. The chain links TRBV13 to TRBJ1-1; possible D gene TRBD1, 6 bases. CDR3 DNA: TGTGCCAGCAGCTTGGGCACAGGGACGAACACTGAAGCTTTCTTT. It specifies CASSLGTGTNTEAFF.